This TCR beta chain was identified in a study of regulatory T cells in long-lasting Graves disease. General study findings and limits: There were preferences for TRBV28, TRBJ1-2 and TRBJ2-5 in persistent disease. Analyses excluded thyroid tissue, covering peripheral blood alone.

This sample's time point: persistent/refractory GD, antithyroid drugs over 5 years with positive TRAb. The TCR library used RNA extracted from PBMCs. Those enrolled as patients came out of an endocrinology department in Xi'an, China. Regarding this clonotype: Its antigen remains unknown.

Trimming took 3 bases from V and 10 from J, leaving 7 bases between them. Germline V gene sequence: CDR1 SGHDN, CDR2 FVKESK. The CDR3 runs to 11 residues. TCR beta libraries were built with iRepertoire HTBI primers and Arm-PCR of CDR3 regions. A single record per CDR3 protein comes from TCRdb applying MiXCR to the multiplex PCR reads. The repertoire holds a few hundred thousand distinct CDR3 sequences, roughly 23% seen once, with 25% to 35% in the top ten. Here the sequenced sample was peripheral blood mononuclear cells (PBMCs), taken when the disease was refractory, from a patient treated with antithyroid drugs. The chain has TRBV14 and TRBJ2-1; D is undetermined. The receptor comes from a woman aged 35 to 49 with Graves disease. This CDR3 is CASSQVREQFF. The CDR3 DNA is TGTGCCAGCAGCCAGGTGCGAGAGCAGTTCTTC.